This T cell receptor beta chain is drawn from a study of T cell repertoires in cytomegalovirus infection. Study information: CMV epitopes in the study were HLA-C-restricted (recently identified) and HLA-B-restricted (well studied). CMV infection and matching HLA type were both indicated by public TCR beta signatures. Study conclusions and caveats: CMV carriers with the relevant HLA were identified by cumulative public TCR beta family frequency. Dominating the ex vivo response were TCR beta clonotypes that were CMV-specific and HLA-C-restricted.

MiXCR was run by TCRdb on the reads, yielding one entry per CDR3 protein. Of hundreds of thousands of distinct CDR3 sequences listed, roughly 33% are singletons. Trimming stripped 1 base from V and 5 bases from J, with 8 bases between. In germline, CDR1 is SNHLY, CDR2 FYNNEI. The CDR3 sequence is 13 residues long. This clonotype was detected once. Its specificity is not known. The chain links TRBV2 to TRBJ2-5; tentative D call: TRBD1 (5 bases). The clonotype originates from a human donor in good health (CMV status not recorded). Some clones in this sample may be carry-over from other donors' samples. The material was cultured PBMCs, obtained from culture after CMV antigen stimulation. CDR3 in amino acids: CASSEEGQETQYF. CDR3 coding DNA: TGTGCCAGCAGTGAAGAGGGGCAGGAGACCCAGTACTTC. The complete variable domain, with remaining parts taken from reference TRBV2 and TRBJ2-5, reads EPEVTQTPSHQVTQMGQEVILRCVPISNHLYFYWYRQILGQKVEFLVSFYNNEISEKSEIFDDQFSVERPDGSNFTLKIRSTKLEDSAMYFCASSEEGQETQYFGPGTRLLVL.